The 3 T cell receptor beta chains below all came from one sample that was sequenced in a study of blood T cell repertoires in COVID-19 (dated by TCRdb to about 2020). Receptor libraries were prepared by the immunoSEQ multiplex PCR assay. TCRdb re-hosts the immuneACCESS table, in-frame sequences only. Its copies lack some clones; in the studies checked, an unresolved V gene accounts for under half of them, and the cause for the rest is not known. In all, the sample holds about 310,000 clones, and approximately 91% of those were seen once. 4% to 6% of the sample belongs to the ten largest clones. Sequencing input: PBMCs or T cells enriched from blood (not recorded which). These receptors were taken from a man aged 55 to 69 who had recovered from COVID-19.

The chain carries TRBV18 and TRBJ1-1, with 7 bases lining up with TRBD1. Germline loops: CDR1 KGHSH, CDR2 LQKENI. The CDR3 is made up of 13 amino acids. V lost 11 bases to trimming and J lost 4 bases; unmatched junction nucleotides: 10. CDR3 nucleotide sequence: TGTGCCGGAGTAACAGGGGTTGGCACTGAAGCTTTCTTT. Protein sequence: CAGVTGVGTEAFF. The full variable domain, completed using reference TRBV18 and TRBJ1-1, is NAGVMQNPRHLVRRRGQEARLRCSPMKGHSHVYWYRQLPEEGLKFMVYLQKENIIDESGMPKERFSAEFPKEGPSILRIQQVVRGDSAAYFCAGVTGVGTEAFFGQGTRLTVV.

The chain combines TRBV3-1 (or the pseudogene TRBV3-2) with TRBJ2-7; TRBD2 matches at 7 bases. Losses at the gene ends were 8 bases for V and 1 base for J; bases not matched to a gene: 8. The CDR3 is 14 residues long. From germline, CDR1 is LGHDT and CDR2 YNNKEL (reference sequence). CDR3 residues: CASGGTSVSYEQYF. The CDR3 region has the DNA TGTGCCAGCGGGGGAACTAGCGTGTCCTACGAGCAGTACTTC.

The chain has TRBV10-1 and TRBJ2-1; D may be TRBD2 (5 bases). The V gene lost 0 bases and the J gene lost 9 bases, with 15 bases spanning the gap. The CDR3 contains 15 residues. CDR1 is WNHNN and CDR2 is SYGVQD in the germline V gene (reference sequence). The CDR3 sequence: CASSESRVAVGEQFF. The DNA for the CDR3 is TGCGCCAGCAGTGAGTCGCGGGTAGCCGTGGGTGAGCAGTTCTTC.